This is a list of T cell receptor beta chains from one sample in a study of blood T cell repertoires in COVID-19. Produced via immunoSEQ multiplex PCR; TCRdb's table is partial and in-frame only. The data show around 190,000 clones, with roughly 88% seen just once and 13% held by the top ten. The sequencing sample was made of peripheral blood. These receptors were taken from a human donor in a cohort sampled during active COVID-19. Both conserved end residues are part of each CDR3. Fields, in order: V gene, D gene, clone size, J gene, CDR3 protein, CDR3 DNA. D genes are given only for firm matches. Clone size is stated in some rows and not others, as once, few, many or a class when expanded.

TRBV19	TRBD1	.	TRBJ2-7	CASGLNRGRAYEQYF	TGTGCCAGTGGCCTAAACAGGGGAAGGGCATACGAGCAGTACTTC
TRBV7-9	.	once	TRBJ2-5	CASSLAGGETQYF	TGTGCCAGCAGCTTAGCCGGGGGTGAGACCCAGTACTTC
TRBV29-1	.	.	TRBJ2-2	CSVLTAISNTGELFF	TGCAGCGTCCTAACAGCCATTTCGAACACCGGGGAGCTGTTTTTT
TRBV11-2	TRBD1	.	TRBJ2-1	CASSLDETGIYNEQFF	TGTGCCAGCAGCTTAGATGAGACAGGGATTTACAATGAGCAGTTCTTC
TRBV24-1	.	.	TRBJ2-1	CATSVGSSYNEQFF	TGTGCCACCAGTGTCGGGAGCTCCTACAATGAGCAGTTCTTC
TRBV7-2	.	.	TRBJ2-3	CASSFSGSQDTQYF	TGTGCCAGCAGCTTTTCGGGAAGTCAGGATACGCAGTATTTT
TRBV19	TRBD1	.	TRBJ1-5	CASSRTGVMGNQPQHF	TGTGCCAGTAGTCGGACAGGGGTCATGGGCAATCAGCCCCAGCATTTT
TRBV2	TRBD1	.	TRBJ1-4	CASRRQGPTNEKLFF	TGTGCCAGCAGGCGACAGGGCCCAACTAATGAAAAACTGTTTTTT
TRBV7-2	TRBD1	once	TRBJ1-1	CASSLDNRGSTEAFF	TGTGCCAGCAGCTTAGACAACAGGGGGAGCACTGAAGCTTTCTTT
TRBV6-1	TRBD1	once	TRBJ2-1	CASSEMRRAGGLNEQFF	TGTGCCAGCAGTGAAATGCGAAGGGCAGGGGGCCTCAATGAGCAGTTCTTC
TRBV5-1	.	.	TRBJ1-2	CASSLIGSRSTTTGGYTF	TGCGCCAGCAGCTTGATTGGGTCACGATCCACGACGACTGGGGGCTACACCTTC
TRBV11-1	.	.	TRBJ2-2	CASSLTEGTGELFF	TGTGCCAGCAGCTTAACTGAGGGCACCGGGGAGCTGTTTTTT
TRBV19	.	.	TRBJ2-7	CASSTLAVVGDEQYF	TGTGCCAGTAGTACCTTGGCAGTGGTCGGGGACGAGCAGTACTTC
TRBV28	.	.	TRBJ1-1	CASSLGGNTEAFF	TGTGCCAGCAGTTTAGGGGGGAATACTGAAGCTTTCTTT
TRBV30	.	.	TRBJ1-4	CAWSKATWREKLFF	TGTGCCTGGAGCAAAGCGACCTGGCGGGAAAAACTGTTTTTT
TRBV7-9	.	.	TRBJ2-5	CASSLAPETQYF	TGTGCCAGCAGCTTAGCCCCGGAGACCCAGTACTTC
TRBV5-6	TRBD1	.	TRBJ2-5	CASSQPKLGQGETQYF	TGTGCCAGCAGCCAACCCAAACTCGGACAGGGAGAGACCCAGTACTTC
TRBV4-1	.	.	TRBJ2-1	CASSQLDKTNEQFF	TGCGCCAGCAGCCAATTGGACAAGACCAATGAGCAGTTCTTC
TRBV5-1	TRBD2	.	TRBJ2-1	CASRPTSGRENEQFF	TGCGCCAGCAGACCGACTAGCGGGAGGGAGAATGAGCAGTTCTTC
TRBV5-1	TRBD2	.	TRBJ2-5	CASSLVASGTRQETQYF	TGCGCCAGCAGCTTGGTGGCTAGCGGGACCCGACAAGAGACCCAGTACTTC
TRBV30	.	.	TRBJ2-7	CAWSPLQGFSTGEQYF	TGTGCCTGGAGTCCGCTACAGGGTTTTTCTACCGGCGAGCAGTACTTC
TRBV19	TRBD2	.	TRBJ2-7	CASSGLAGAIFYEQYF	TGTGCCAGTAGTGGGCTAGCGGGAGCAATCTTCTACGAGCAGTACTTC
TRBV28	.	.	TRBJ1-5	CASKSTSRGLSNQPQHF	TGTGCCAGCAAATCGACCAGTAGAGGCCTTAGCAATCAGCCCCAGCATTTT
TRBV10-3	.	.	TRBJ2-3	CAISDPGRGDFTDTQYF	TGTGCCATCAGTGACCCGGGGCGGGGAGACTTCACAGATACGCAGTATTTT
TRBV7-8	TRBD1	.	TRBJ1-2	CASSANRGRGYTF	TGTGCCAGCAGCGCCAACAGGGGCCGGGGCTACACCTTC
TRBV7-2	.	.	TRBJ1-2	CASSLGAGSNYGYTF	TGTGCCAGCAGCTTAGGGGCAGGGTCTAACTATGGCTACACCTTC
TRBV3-1/TRBV3-2	.	.	TRBJ1-4	CASSSTSLGPTNEKLFF	TGTGCCAGCAGCTCCACTTCCTTGGGCCCAACTAATGAAAAACTGTTTTTT
TRBV9	TRBD2	.	TRBJ2-1	CASSPKGLLAGGNEQFF	TGTGCCAGCAGCCCGAAGGGGCTACTAGCGGGCGGCAATGAGCAGTTCTTC
TRBV6-5	.	.	TRBJ1-2	CASSRNYGYTF	TGTGCCAGCAGTCGGAACTATGGCTACACCTTC
TRBV19	TRBD1	.	TRBJ1-5	CASSKGQGGNQPQHF	TGTGCCAGTAGCAAGGGACAGGGGGGGAATCAGCCCCAGCATTTT
TRBV20-1	TRBD2	.	TRBJ2-7	CSASRLAGGPSYEQYF	TGCAGTGCTAGTAGGCTAGCGGGAGGGCCGAGCTACGAGCAGTACTTC
TRBV4-2	TRBD1	.	TRBJ2-7	CASSQAPGQGVDEQYF	TGTGCCAGCAGCCAAGCGCCCGGACAGGGGGTCGACGAGCAGTACTTC
TRBV3-1/TRBV3-2	.	.	TRBJ1-2	CASSPNREYGYTF	TGTGCCAGCAGCCCGAACAGAGAGTATGGCTACACCTTC
TRBV4-1	TRBD1	.	TRBJ2-2	CASSQGQGTNTGELFF	TGCGCCAGCAGCCAGGGACAGGGTACGAACACCGGGGAGCTGTTTTTT
TRBV27	TRBD2	.	TRBJ2-3	CASSLGAGGTDTQYF	TGTGCCAGCAGTTTAGGAGCGGGAGGCACAGATACGCAGTATTTT
TRBV5-4	TRBD1	.	TRBJ2-1	CASSRDRGIFSSYNEQFF	TGTGCCAGCAGCAGGGACAGGGGGATATTTTCCTCCTACAATGAGCAGTTCTTC
TRBV6-1	TRBD2	.	TRBJ2-1	CASSEIAGASDEQFF	TGTGCCAGCAGTGAGATAGCGGGAGCCAGTGATGAGCAGTTCTTC
TRBV15	TRBD2	.	TRBJ2-7	CATSSESGLSYEQYF	TGTGCCACCAGCAGCGAATCGGGACTATCCTACGAGCAGTACTTC
TRBV5-1	TRBD1	.	TRBJ2-7	CASSLAGGLDEQYF	TGCGCCAGCAGCTTGGCAGGGGGTCTCGACGAGCAGTACTTC
TRBV5-5	.	.	TRBJ1-1	CASSFFGQKNTEAFF	TGTGCCAGCAGCTTCTTCGGACAGAAGAACACTGAAGCTTTCTTT
TRBV19	.	.	TRBJ2-1	CASMVAGTPREQFF	TGTGCCAGTATGGTGGCGGGGACCCCCCGTGAGCAGTTCTTC
TRBV7-2	TRBD2	.	TRBJ2-1	CASSLALTSDRSGVQFF	TGTGCCAGCAGCTTAGCGCTGACTAGCGACCGTTCCGGGGTGCAGTTCTTC
TRBV12-3/TRBV12-4	.	.	TRBJ1-6	CASSSYSPLHF	TGTGCCAGCAGTTCGTATTCACCCCTCCACTTT
TRBV28	TRBD1	.	TRBJ2-1	CASSPFDRGLNEQFF	TGTGCCAGCAGCCCATTCGACAGGGGGCTAAATGAGCAGTTCTTC
TRBV10-2	.	.	TRBJ1-1	CASRDYTEAFF	TGCGCCAGCAGGGACTACACTGAAGCTTTCTTT
TRBV27	TRBD1	.	TRBJ1-4	CASSRGTGGGEKLFF	TGTGCCAGCAGTCGCGGGACAGGGGGCGGCGAAAAACTGTTTTTT